The clone carrying this T cell receptor (beta chain) came up once. The antigen remains undetermined. This record comes from a study of OX40 agonist ivuxolimab in advanced cancers. Turning to the study itself: One patient with hepatocellular carcinoma and two with cutaneous melanoma, three in all, had partial responses.

The junction had 10 bases not matched to a gene; V was cut back by 5 bases and J by 5 bases. CDR1 is SGHTA, CDR2 FQGTGA, per germline. This CDR3 spans 15 amino acids. Sequenced by immunoSEQ multiplex PCR; TCRdb stores in-frame clones only, minus some. The repertoire holds roughly 64,000 clones, with under 90% as singletons. Study-level points and caveats: Partly responding patients at 0.1-3.0 mg/kg showed some of the smallest clonal expansion.

Here the sequenced sample was CD4+ or CD8+ T cells sorted from blood, taken in a trial of the OX40 agonist ivuxolimab. The clonotype comes from an adult with an advanced solid tumor such as melanoma, head and neck, liver or kidney cancer. V usage is TRBV7-3 and J usage is TRBJ2-5; TRBD2 aligns across 8 bases. CDR3 sequence (DNA): TGTGCCAGCAGCACGAGCGGGGGCCTCGGGGAGACCCAGTACTTC. It codes for CASSTSGGLGETQYF.